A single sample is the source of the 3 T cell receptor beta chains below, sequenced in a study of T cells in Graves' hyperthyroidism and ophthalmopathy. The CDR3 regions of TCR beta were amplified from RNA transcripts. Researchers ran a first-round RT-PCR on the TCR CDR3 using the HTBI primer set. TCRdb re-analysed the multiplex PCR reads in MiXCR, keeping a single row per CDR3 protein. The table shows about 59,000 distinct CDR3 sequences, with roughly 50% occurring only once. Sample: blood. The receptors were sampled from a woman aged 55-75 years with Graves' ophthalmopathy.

CDR3 coding DNA: TGCAGTGCTAGAGATCAGGCTAGCGGGAGCACCGGGGAGCTGTTTTTT. Translating gives CSARDQASGSTGELFF. This chain connects TRBV20-1 to TRBJ2-2, with TRBD2 matching over 10 bases. The germline CDR1 and CDR2 sequences are DFQATT and SNEGSKA (reference sequence). The junction had 5 bases not matched to a gene; V was cut back by 0 bases and J by 4 bases. This CDR3 has 16 amino acids.

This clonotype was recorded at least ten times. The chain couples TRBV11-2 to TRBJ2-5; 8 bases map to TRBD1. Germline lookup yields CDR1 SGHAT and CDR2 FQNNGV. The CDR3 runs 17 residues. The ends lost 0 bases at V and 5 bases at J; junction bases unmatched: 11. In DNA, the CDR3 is TGTGCCAGCAGCTTAGACGTATCGGACAGGGTCGGTGAGACCCAGTACTTC. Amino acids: CASSLDVSDRVGETQYF.

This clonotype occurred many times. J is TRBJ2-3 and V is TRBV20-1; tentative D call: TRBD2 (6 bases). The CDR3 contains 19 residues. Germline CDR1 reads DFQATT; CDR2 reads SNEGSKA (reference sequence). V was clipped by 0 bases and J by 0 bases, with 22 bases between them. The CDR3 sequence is CSARDLTGLPIPSTDTQYF. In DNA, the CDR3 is TGCAGTGCTAGAGACTTAACCGGACTACCTATCCCGAGCACAGATACGCAGTATTTT.